This entry lists 11 T cell receptor beta chains sequenced from one sample in a study of tumor-infiltrating lymphocytes in primary liver carcinoma. Germline DNA was extracted too, while blood RNA derived from unsorted whole blood. TCR beta cDNA was made from 400 to 500 ng total RNA with a constant-region primer. TCR beta libraries came from three nested multiplex PCR rounds using slightly modified ARM-PCR. The study ran its first two PCR rounds for nine to ten cycles each, using TRBV1-TRBV30 forward primers and a C-beta reverse primer. TCRdb recomputed calls from the multiplex PCR reads with MiXCR, one row per CDR3 protein. The sample has almost 200,000 distinct CDR3 sequences; about 65% are singletons. Sequencing was carried out using peripheral blood. Receptors were obtained from a woman in her sixties with primary liver carcinoma and hepatitis B virus infection.

In this sample, this clonotype turned up a few times. This rearrangement joins TRBV5-4 to TRBJ2-7; TRBD1 matches at 7 bases. With 4 bases clipped from V and 3 bases from J, the junction kept 10 bases outside the gene matches. Germline-derived CDR1 and CDR2 are SGHNT and YYREEE (reference sequence). The CDR3 totals 15 residues. CDR3: CASSRKTGNYYEQYF. The DNA of the CDR3 is TGTGCCAGCAGCCGTAAGACAGGGAACTACTACGAGCAGTACTTC.

In its sample, this clonotype was seen a few times. V and J are TRBV28 and TRBJ2-1; 10 nucleotides align to TRBD1. Germline CDR1 is MDHEN and CDR2 is SYDVKM. V was pared by 8 bases and J by 6 bases, with 10 bases of the junction left unmatched. This CDR3 has 15 residues. The CDR3 DNA follows: TGTGCCAGCCCTCCGGGGACAGGGGAGGGCAATGAGCAGTTCTTC. It encodes CASPPGTGEGNEQFF. Based on the CDR3 plus reference TRBV28 and TRBJ2-1, the full variable domain is DVKVTQSSRYLVKRTGEKVFLECVQDMDHENMFWYRQDPGLGLRLIYFSYDVKMKEKGDIPEGYSVSREKKERFSLILESASTNQTSMYLCASPPGTGEGNEQFFGPGTRLTVL.

As to this clonotype: A much bigger clone sits one base away, suggesting this may be a read error. The chain employs TRBV28 and TRBJ1-6, with D unclear. Germline loops: CDR1 MDHEN, CDR2 SYDVKM. The CDR3 is 13 amino acids. Trimming removed 8 bases from V and 9 bases from J, with 14 bases in between. CDR3: CASGPTHGSPLHF. For the CDR3, the DNA is TGTGCCAGCGGACCGACTCATGGTTCACCCCTCCACTTT.

The rearrangement links TRBV28 to TRBJ2-5; a possible D gene is TRBD2 (6 bases). The V end was cut by 3 bases, the J end by 6 bases, with 11 bases between. The CDR3 runs to 13 residues. The germline gives CDR1 MDHEN, CDR2 SYDVKM. The CDR3 spells CASSFWGVKTQYF. The CDR3 DNA reads TGTGCCAGCAGTTTCTGGGGGGTCAAGACCCAGTACTTC.

Concerning this clonotype: The CDR3 ends on some other residue instead of the conserved phenylalanine or tryptophan, so this is likely a read error. The rearrangement uses TRBV11-2 and TRBJ1-2; D possibly corresponds to TRBD1 (5 bases). Germline V lookup: CDR1 SGHAT, CDR2 FQNNGV. With 0 bases removed from V and 6 bases from J, the gap between germline ends came to 23 bases. The CDR3 is made up of 18 amino acids. The CDR3 nucleotides read TGTGCCAGCAGCTTAGATTTGGGGTCGGCGAGTTGCAGGGATGGCTACACCTTA. Translating it yields CASSLDLGSASCRDGYTL.

About this clonotype: A much larger clone lies one base from this, so it may be a read error. The chain links TRBV4-1 to TRBJ1-1; tentatively, D is TRBD1 (6 bases). The germline CDR1 and CDR2 sequences are MGHRA and YSYEKL. The CDR3 extends over 15 amino acids. The CDR3 sequence is CAISPSVVQGTEAFF. DNA for the CDR3: TGCGCCATCAGCCCCTCAGTCGTTCAGGGGACTGAAGCTTTCTTT.

V gene TRBV19 combines with J gene TRBJ2-1, with a tentative D call TRBD2 (5 bases). Germline V gene data show CDR1 as LNHDA and CDR2 as SQIVND (reference sequence). Trimming stripped 7 bases from V and 2 bases from J, with 15 bases between. This CDR3 has 15 residues. CDR3 protein: CASNLKGGPYNEQFF. The CDR3 coding sequence is TGTGCCAGTAATTTAAAGGGCGGGCCCTACAATGAGCAGTTCTTC.

This chain uses TRBV20-1 with TRBJ1-1, with D possibly matching TRBD1 (5 bases). Trimming removed 6 bases from V and 1 base from J, with 6 bases in between. CDR3 length: 11 amino acids. Germline CDR1 DFQATT, CDR2 SNEGSKA (reference sequence). CDR3 protein: CSAGANTEAFF. The DNA of the CDR3 is TGCAGTGCAGGGGCGAACACTGAAGCTTTCTTT.

With regard to this clonotype: This may be a read error, as it is one base from a much larger clone. The V gene is TRBV12-3 or TRBV12-4, the J gene TRBJ2-7; 10 bases fit TRBD2. The CDR3 contains 12 residues. In nucleotides, the CDR3 is TGTGCCAGCACCAACGGACTAGCGGAGGCGCACTTC. This codes for CASTNGLAEAHF.

Concerning this clonotype: This may come from a read error, since a much larger clone is one base off. The chain recombines TRBV6-5 with TRBJ2-5, with D uncertain. From germline, CDR1 is MNHEY and CDR2 SVGAGI. The CDR3 has 13 residues. The CDR3 DNA reads as TGTGTCAGCAGATGGACGCTGGAAGAGACCCAGTACTTC. Translation gives CVSRWTLEETQYF.

As for this clonotype: Just one base apart from a much larger clone, this may be a read error. The chain couples TRBV6-5 to TRBJ2-3; 11 nucleotides match TRBD2. The germline V gene encodes CDR1 MNHEY and CDR2 SVGAGI. The CDR3 has 15 amino acids. The CDR3 is CAISPQTSGMDTQYF. The CDR3 DNA is TGTGCCATCAGTCCCCAGACTAGCGGGATGGATACGCAGTATTTT.